The clone carrying this TCR beta chain appeared many times. As the template, RNA transcripts were used to amplify TCR beta CDR3 regions. HTBI primers served in a first-round RT-PCR, which a second-round multiplex PCR followed. Each CDR3 protein gets one entry after TCRdb re-called the multiplex PCR reads with MiXCR. Among 300,000 to 350,000 distinct CDR3 sequences listed, 17% were seen once. The data stem from a study of Graves' ophthalmopathy and Graves' hyperthyroidism. Trimming removed 2 bases from V and 0 bases from J, with 7 bases in between. The length of the CDR3 is 14 residues. Germline V gene lookup returns CDR1 SGHTA and CDR2 FQGNSA.

This sequence was found in an adult man with Graves' ophthalmopathy. The sample consisted of peripheral blood. J is TRBJ1-1 and V is TRBV7-2; D remains ambiguous. This CDR3 reads CASSLFGLNTEAFF. Written as DNA, the CDR3 is TGTGCCAGCAGCTTATTCGGCCTGAACACTGAAGCTTTCTTT.